This TCR beta chain was retrieved from a study of T cell repertoires in cytomegalovirus infection. Study-wide context: Recently identified HLA-C-restricted CMV epitopes were used, and well-studied HLA-B-restricted CMV epitopes were used as well. Public TCR beta signatures provided an indication of both CMV infection and a matching HLA type. Study observations and caveats: Cumulative frequency of public TCR beta families picked out carriers of CMV plus the relevant HLA. In two of eight donors, the top clonotype was HLA-C-restricted CMV-specific.

The CDR3 spans 14 residues. CDR1 and CDR2 from the germline V gene are SGHVS and FNYEAQ. With 2 bases removed from V and 5 bases from J, the gap between germline ends came to 12 bases. One entry per CDR3 protein results from TCRdb running MiXCR on the reads. The data show under 450,000 distinct CDR3 sequences, approximately 30% seen once. As concerns this clonotype: Its antigen is currently unknown.

Sequences were derived from cultured PBMCs, sampled from culture after CMV antigen stimulation. The rearrangement links TRBV7-6 to TRBJ2-5; perhaps TRBD2 as D (5 bases). The sequence was collected from a human donor in good health (CMV status not recorded). Some clones in this sample may be carry-over from other donors' samples. CDR3 in DNA: TGTGCCAGCAGCTTAAATGAGGGATATGAGACCCAGTACTTC. This gives the protein CASSLNEGYETQYF.